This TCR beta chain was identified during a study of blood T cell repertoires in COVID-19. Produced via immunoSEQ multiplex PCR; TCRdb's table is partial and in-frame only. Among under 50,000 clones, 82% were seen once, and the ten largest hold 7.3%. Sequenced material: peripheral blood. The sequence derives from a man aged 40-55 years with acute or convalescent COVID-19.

The CDR3 region is CAISDPRDGYTF. For the CDR3, the DNA is TGTGCCATCAGTGACCCAAGAGATGGCTACACCTTC. The chain has TRBV10-3 and TRBJ1-2; D gene unclear. This CDR3 spans 12 amino acids. Trimming pared 3 bases from V and 6 bases from J, leaving 8 bases between. Germline CDR1 and CDR2: ENHRY and SYGVKD.